This T cell receptor (beta chain) is from a study of blood T cells in healthy people across ages. Together with a sample-barcoded 5' primer, a J-beta primer mix was included in a second PCR lasting roughly 6 to 12 cycles. Researchers report that a template-switch adaptor with 12 random nucleotides tagged each cDNA molecule. TCRdb re-derived calls from the 5' RACE reads in MiXCR, one entry per CDR3 protein. The table records approximately 810,000 distinct CDR3 sequences, under 40% of them present only once. The CDR3 is 14 residues long. The V gene's germline CDR1 is SEHNR and CDR2 FQNEAQ (reference sequence). V was pared by 5 bases and J by 6 bases, with 14 bases between.

The rearrangement joins TRBV7-9 to TRBJ2-1; unclear D gene. This sequence originates from a man between 18 and 35 years old in good health. The sequenced material came from blood. CDR3 nucleotide sequence: TGTGCCAGCAGCCCAGACCCATCGTCCAATGAGCAGTTCTTC. This encodes CASSPDPSSNEQFF.